At least ten counts were recorded for the clone carrying this T cell receptor beta chain. The target antigen is unknown. This sample stems from a study of T cells in Graves' hyperthyroidism and ophthalmopathy. Trimming pared 5 bases from V and 4 bases from J, leaving 9 bases between. The CDR3 is made up of 12 amino acids. Germline V gene sequence: CDR1 SNHLY, CDR2 FYNNEI. Exclusions: uncontrolled infection, other autoimmune disease, pregnancy, lactation. The authors took PBMCs from 10 ml fresh peripheral blood. TCR beta CDR3 sequences were amplified from RNA transcripts. First-round RT-PCR with HTBI primers amplified the TCR CDR3 region. TCRdb redid the calling of the multiplex PCR reads with MiXCR, one entry per CDR3 protein. The profile shows 300,000 to 500,000 distinct CDR3 sequences, over 13% of them singletons. Notes on the study in general: Also found in blood were most expanded thyroid clonotypes above 0.001.

Material for sequencing was blood. V and J are TRBV2 and TRBJ2-7; no reliable D call. The clonotype originates from a man between 45 and 60 years old with Graves' ophthalmopathy. CDR3 loop: CASSNSPYEQYF. As DNA, the CDR3 is TGTGCCAGCAGTAATAGCCCGTACGAGCAGTACTTC. Supplemented by reference TRBV2 and TRBJ2-7, the full variable domain reads EPEVTQTPSHQVTQMGQEVILRCVPISNHLYFYWYRQILGQKVEFLVSFYNNEISEKSEIFDDQFSVERPDGSNFTLKIRSTKLEDSAMYFCASSNSPYEQYFGPGTRLTVT.